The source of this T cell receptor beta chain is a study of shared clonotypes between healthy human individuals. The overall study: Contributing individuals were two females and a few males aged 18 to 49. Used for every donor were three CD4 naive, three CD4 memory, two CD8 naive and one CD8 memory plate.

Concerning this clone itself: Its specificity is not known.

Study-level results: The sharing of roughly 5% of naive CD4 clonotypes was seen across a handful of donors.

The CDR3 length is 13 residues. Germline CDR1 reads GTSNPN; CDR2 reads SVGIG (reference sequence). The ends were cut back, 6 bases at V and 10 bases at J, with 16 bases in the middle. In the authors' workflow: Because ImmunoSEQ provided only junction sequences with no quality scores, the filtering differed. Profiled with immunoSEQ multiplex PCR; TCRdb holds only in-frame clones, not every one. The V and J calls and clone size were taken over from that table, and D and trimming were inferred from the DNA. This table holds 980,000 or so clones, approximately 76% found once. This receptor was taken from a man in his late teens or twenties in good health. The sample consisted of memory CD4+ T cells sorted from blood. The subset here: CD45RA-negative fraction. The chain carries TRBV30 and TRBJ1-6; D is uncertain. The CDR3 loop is CACRGFSGSPLHF. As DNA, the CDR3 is TGTGCCTGCAGAGGGTTTAGTGGATCACCCCTCCACTTT. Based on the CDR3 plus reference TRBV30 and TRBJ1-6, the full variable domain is SQTIHQWPATLVQPVGSPLSLECTVEGTSNPNLYWYRQAAGRGLQLLFYSVGIGQISSEVPQNLSASRPQDRQFILSSKKLLLSDSGFYLCACRGFSGSPLHFGNGTRLTVT.